This entry lists 8 T cell receptor beta chains sequenced from one sample in a study of blood T cells in healthy people across ages (dated by TCRdb to 2014 to 2015). The library was built by means of 5' RACE. The reads were generated on an Illumina HiSeq 2500. A second PCR of roughly 6 to 12 cycles was run with a J-beta primer mix and a sample-barcoded 5' primer. In TCRdb, the public reads were trimmed at Q25 with fastp and aligned with MiXCR, with productive beta chains retained. Every entry covers one CDR3 protein and lists the most common genes and DNA from its rows. The sample table lists 780,000 or so distinct CDR3 sequences, about 53% of them with a count of one. Roughly two fifths of the sample goes to the ten largest clones. Sequenced input: blood. Source of these receptors: a man older than 75 in good health.

Only a few counts were recorded for this clonotype. The gene calls are TRBV12-3 or TRBV12-4 and TRBJ2-5, with 7 nucleotides matching TRBD1. This CDR3 is 13 amino acids long. Trimming at V came to 6 bases and at J to 11 bases, leaving 12 bases not matched to a gene. The CDR3 bases are TGTGCCAGCAGCCACAATACAGGGGACCAGCAGTACTTC. Residues: CASSHNTGDQQYF.

This chain links TRBV5-1 with TRBJ1-1; D gene uncertain. Germline lookup yields CDR1 SGHRS and CDR2 YFSETQ. V lost 3 bases to trimming and J lost 3 bases, with 15 bases between them. This CDR3 spans 15 amino acids. The CDR3 DNA is TGCGCCAGCAGCTCCCCAACCGGGAGATACACTGAAGCTTTCTTT. Its translation: CASSSPTGRYTEAFF. The full variable domain, completed using reference TRBV5-1 and TRBJ1-1, is KAGVTQTPRYLIKTRGQQVTLSCSPISGHRSVSWYQQTPGQGLQFLFEYFSETQRNKGNFPGRFSGRQFSNSRSEMNVSTLELGDSALYLCASSSPTGRYTEAFFGQGTRLTVV.

The CDR3 loop reads CASKRTEMGTQYF. As DNA, the CDR3 is TGTGCCAGCAAGCGGACTGAAATGGGGACCCAGTACTTC. The chain uses TRBV6-6 and TRBJ2-5; weak D call: TRBD2 (5 bases). Germline V lookup: CDR1 MNHNY, CDR2 SVGAGI (reference sequence). V was cut by 7 bases and J by 7 bases, with 16 bases left in between. There are 13 residues in the CDR3.

This clonotype was seen just once. This chain links TRBV5-1 with TRBJ2-3, with a weak D call TRBD2 (6 bases). Germline CDR1 reads SGHRS; CDR2 reads YFSETQ. This CDR3 contains 14 residues. V lost 4 bases to trimming and J lost 4 bases, with 13 bases between them. The CDR3 DNA follows: TGCGCCAGCAGCGTGGGGGGATTCCCAGATACGCAGTATTTT. Its protein is CASSVGGFPDTQYF.

The chain employs TRBV29-1 and TRBJ1-1, with D possibly being TRBD1 (6 bases). Germline V lookup: CDR1 SQVTM, CDR2 ANQGSEA. The CDR3 sequence is 13 residues long. V lost 3 bases and J lost 6, with 14 bases in between. CDR3 loop: CSVDIVGAAEAFF. CDR3 bases: TGCAGCGTTGATATCGTGGGGGCCGCTGAAGCTTTCTTT.

This clonotype was counted between two and nine times. The chain couples TRBV18 to TRBJ2-1; 11 bases match TRBD2. J gave up 5 bases and V 3 bases, and 3 bases lay outside the gene matches. CDR1 is KGHSH and CDR2 is LQKENI in the germline V gene. There are 15 residues in the CDR3. The CDR3 protein is CASSPGTSGDNEQFF. DNA of the CDR3: TGTGCCAGCTCACCCGGGACTAGCGGAGACAATGAGCAGTTCTTC.

This clonotype has more than one count but fewer than ten. The gene calls are TRBV28 and TRBJ2-7; 12 bases match TRBD1. V shed 0 bases and J 6 bases; nucleotides not matched to a gene: 3. CDR1 is MDHEN and CDR2 is SYDVKM in the germline V gene. The CDR3 has 15 residues. In nucleotides, the CDR3 is TGTGCCAGCAGTTTATGGGGACAGGGGGCCGGCGAGCAGTACTTC. Its translation: CASSLWGQGAGEQYF.

This clonotype was seen a handful of times. The chain is built from TRBV28 and TRBJ2-3; 13 bases line up with TRBD2. Germline-derived CDR1 and CDR2 are MDHEN and SYDVKM. The V segment lost 5 bases and the J segment 2 bases; nucleotides outside the gene matches: 1. CDR3 length: 15 amino acids. CDR3 in DNA: TGTGCCAGCAGTGGACTAGCGGGAGACACAGATACGCAGTATTTT. Translated, it gives CASSGLAGDTDTQYF.